This passage covers 11 T cell receptor beta chains from one sample sequenced in a study of cytomegalovirus exposure and HLA in healthy donors. Primers for the PCR totalled 60 Vbeta and 13 Jbeta. Profiling relied on immunoSEQ multiplex PCR, and the TCRdb table lists in-frame clones only, not all of them. The sample contains 150,000 to 200,000 clones, over 80% of which appear only once. Source material: PBMCs. The receptors shown here come from a man aged 50 or older in good health and CMV-seronegative.

J is TRBJ2-5 and V is TRBV11-1, with TRBD1 matching over 7 bases. V gave up 2 bases and J gave up 5 bases; unmatched junction bases: 8. CDR3 length: 15 amino acids. Germline V lookup: CDR1 SGHAT, CDR2 FQDESV (reference sequence). CDR3 nucleotide sequence: TGTGCCAGCAGCTTAACCCCGACAGGGCTTGAGACCCAGTACTTC. Protein sequence: CASSLTPTGLETQYF.

The chain employs TRBV18 and TRBJ2-7; unclear D gene. The CDR3 has 14 residues. Germline lookup yields CDR1 KGHSH and CDR2 LQKENI. V was trimmed by 4 bases and J by 4 bases, leaving 14 bases between them. In DNA, the CDR3 is TGTGCCAGCTCACAAACTATGGAATCTTACGAGCAGTACTTC. Amino acid sequence: CASSQTMESYEQYF. Combining the CDR3 with reference TRBV18 and TRBJ2-7 gives the whole variable domain NAGVMQNPRHLVRRRGQEARLRCSPMKGHSHVYWYRQLPEEGLKFMVYLQKENIIDESGMPKERFSAEFPKEGPSILRIQQVVRGDSAAYFCASSQTMESYEQYFGPGTRLTVT.

This clone showed up just a few times. CDR3 amino acids: CASSQEPGDTEAFF. Here the CDR3 DNA reads TGTGCCAGCAGCCAAGAGCCCGGGGACACTGAAGCTTTCTTT. The chain has TRBV4-2 and TRBJ1-1; D is ambiguous. The CDR3 has 14 residues. V lost 0 bases and J lost 3, with 8 bases in between. Germline V gene sequence: CDR1 LGHNA, CDR2 YNFKEQ.

The chain links TRBV2 to TRBJ1-5; 9 bases agree with TRBD1. Per the germline V gene, CDR1 is SNHLY and CDR2 is FYNNEI. CDR3 length equals 15 residues. The V gene end was trimmed by 5 bases and the J gene end by 6 bases; junction bases not matched to a gene: 8. CDR3 residues: CASSRPGTGSQPQHF. In nucleotides, the CDR3 is TGTGCCAGCAGTCGGCCCGGGACAGGGAGTCAGCCCCAGCATTTT.

CDR3 nucleotides: TGTGCCAGCAACAGGGCCCCGGCCTACGAGCAGTACTTC. The encoded protein is CASNRAPAYEQYF. The chain couples TRBV5-5 to TRBJ2-7; tentative D call: TRBD1 (6 bases). V lost 6 bases and J lost 2, with 12 bases in between. The CDR3 covers 13 residues. Germline V CDR1 and CDR2: SGHKS, YYEKEE (reference sequence).

This chain uses TRBV7-3 with TRBJ2-7; maybe TRBD1 (6 bases). CDR3 length: 12 amino acids. Trimming took 8 bases from V and 3 from J, leaving 11 bases between them. Germline V CDR1 and CDR2: SGHTA, FQGTGA. CDR3 region: CASGQGHYEQYF. CDR3 DNA: TGTGCCAGCGGCCAGGGGCACTACGAGCAGTACTTC.

Only one count was recorded for this clone. The V call is TRBV27, the J call TRBJ2-7; 7 bases match TRBD1. CDR1 is MNHEY, CDR2 SMNVEV, per germline (reference sequence). With 4 bases clipped from V and 2 bases from J, the junction kept 11 bases outside the gene matches. The CDR3 contains 16 residues. The DNA of the CDR3 is TGTGCCAGCAGTTGGGCGACAGGGCTGGTCCCCTACGAGCAGTACTTC. Translation gives CASSWATGLVPYEQYF.

This chain joins TRBV29-1 and TRBJ2-3; 8 bases line up with TRBD2. This CDR3 spans 15 amino acids. V trimming: 7 bases; J trimming: 0 bases; junction bases outside the gene matches: 9. Per germline, CDR1 SQVTM and CDR2 ANQGSEA. CDR3 coding DNA: TGCAGCGCCCGTCGAGCGGGAGCTAGCACAGATACGCAGTATTTT. This codes for CSARRAGASTDTQYF.

The V and J genes are TRBV11-2 and TRBJ2-2, with 8 positions matching TRBD2. Germline V lookup: CDR1 SGHAT, CDR2 FQNNGV. This CDR3 has 15 amino acids. V shed 2 bases, J shed 4 bases, and the junction held 3 bases outside the gene matches. Written as DNA, the CDR3 is TGTGCCAGCAGCTTATCGCTAGCGGGCACCGGGGAGCTGTTTTTT. It is translated as CASSLSLAGTGELFF.

The chain recombines TRBV7-8 with TRBJ1-1; TRBD1 is a possible D gene (5 bases). V lost 3 bases to trimming and J lost 0 bases, with 11 bases between them. Per germline, CDR1 SGHVS and CDR2 FQNEAQ. This CDR3 spans 15 amino acids. The CDR3 here is CASSLIRELNTEAFF. For the CDR3, the DNA is TGTGCCAGCAGCTTGATCAGGGAATTGAACACTGAAGCTTTCTTT. Complete variable domain (other parts from reference TRBV7-8 and TRBJ1-1): GAGVSQSPRYKVAKRGQDVALRCDPISGHVSLFWYQQALGQGPEFLTYFQNEAQLDKSGLPSDRFFAERPEGSVSTLKIQRTQQEDSAVYLCASSLIRELNTEAFFGQGTRLTVV.

This chain joins TRBV28 and TRBJ2-1, with 8 nucleotides matching TRBD2. J lost 3 bases, V lost 4 bases, and 14 bases had no gene match. The CDR3 totals 18 residues. Germline lookup yields CDR1 MDHEN and CDR2 SYDVKM. The CDR3 here is CASSSVPGLAGNYNEQFF. For the CDR3, the DNA is TGTGCCAGCAGTTCCGTCCCAGGGCTAGCGGGTAACTACAATGAGCAGTTCTTC. The entire variable domain, with the rest obtained from reference TRBV28 and TRBJ2-1, is as follows: DVKVTQSSRYLVKRTGEKVFLECVQDMDHENMFWYRQDPGLGLRLIYFSYDVKMKEKGDIPEGYSVSREKKERFSLILESASTNQTSMYLCASSSVPGLAGNYNEQFFGPGTRLTVL.